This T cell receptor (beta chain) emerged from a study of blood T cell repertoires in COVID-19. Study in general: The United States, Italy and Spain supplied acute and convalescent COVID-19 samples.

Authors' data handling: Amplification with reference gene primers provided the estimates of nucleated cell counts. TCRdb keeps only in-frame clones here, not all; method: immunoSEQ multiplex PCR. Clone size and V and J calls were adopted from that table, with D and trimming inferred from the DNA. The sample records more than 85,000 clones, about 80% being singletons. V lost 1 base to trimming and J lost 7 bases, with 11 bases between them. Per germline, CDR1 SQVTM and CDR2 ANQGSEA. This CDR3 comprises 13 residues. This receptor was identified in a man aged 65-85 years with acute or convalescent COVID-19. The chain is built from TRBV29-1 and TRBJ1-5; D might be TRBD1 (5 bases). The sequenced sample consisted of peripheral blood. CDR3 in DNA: TGCAGCGTTGAAGGGGAGGGGCAACAGCCCCAGCATTTT. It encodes CSVEGEGQQPQHF.